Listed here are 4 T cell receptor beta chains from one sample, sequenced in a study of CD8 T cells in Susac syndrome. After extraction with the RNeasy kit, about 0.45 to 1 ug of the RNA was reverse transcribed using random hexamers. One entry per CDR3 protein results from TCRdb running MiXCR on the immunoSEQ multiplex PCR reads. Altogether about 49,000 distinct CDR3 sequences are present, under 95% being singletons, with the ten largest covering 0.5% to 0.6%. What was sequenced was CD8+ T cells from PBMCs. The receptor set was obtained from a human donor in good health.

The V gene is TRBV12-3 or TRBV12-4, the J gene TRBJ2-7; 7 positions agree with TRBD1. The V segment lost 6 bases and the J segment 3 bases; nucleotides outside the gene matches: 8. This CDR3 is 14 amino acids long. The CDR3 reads CASSPWGQHYEQYF. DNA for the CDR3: TGTGCCAGCAGCCCATGGGGACAGCACTACGAGCAGTACTTC.

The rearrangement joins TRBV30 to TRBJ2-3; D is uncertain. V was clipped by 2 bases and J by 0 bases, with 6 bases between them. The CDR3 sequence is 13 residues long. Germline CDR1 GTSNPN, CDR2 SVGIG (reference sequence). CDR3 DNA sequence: TGTGCCTGGAGTCCTTCTAGCACAGATACGCAGTATTTT. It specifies CAWSPSSTDTQYF.

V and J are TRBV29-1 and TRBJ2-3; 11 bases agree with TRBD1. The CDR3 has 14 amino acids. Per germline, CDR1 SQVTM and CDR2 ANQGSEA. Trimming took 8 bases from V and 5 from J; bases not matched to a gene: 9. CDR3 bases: TGCAGCCTCTGGGACAGGGGGATTGAAGATACGCAGTATTTT. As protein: CSLWDRGIEDTQYF.

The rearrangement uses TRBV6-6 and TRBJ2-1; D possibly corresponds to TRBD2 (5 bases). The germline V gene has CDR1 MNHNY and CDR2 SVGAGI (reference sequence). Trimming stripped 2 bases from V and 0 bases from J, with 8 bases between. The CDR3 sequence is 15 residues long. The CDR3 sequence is CASSYGENSYNEQFF. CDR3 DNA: TGTGCCAGCAGTTACGGGGAGAACTCCTACAATGAGCAGTTCTTC.